These 14 T cell receptor beta chains came from one sample sequenced in a study of beta chain features in type 1 diabetes. The entirety of the isolated RNA underwent reverse transcription, so expressed TCRB transcripts were sequenced. The protocol was immunoSEQ multiplex PCR, while the TCRdb copy is restricted to in-frame clones and leaves out a portion. The sample has hundreds of thousands of clones, about a sixth seen once. The material sequenced was naive CD4+ T cells from blood. These receptors originate from a young man in good health.

This chain joins TRBV19 and TRBJ1-2; D call uncertain. V dropped 6 bases and J dropped 8 bases, with 10 bases sitting between them. The CDR3 runs to 11 residues. Germline CDR1 LNHDA, CDR2 SQIVND (reference sequence). This CDR3 reads CASRFRKGYTF. The CDR3 region has the DNA TGTGCCAGTAGGTTTCGGAAGGGCTACACCTTC.

The chain is built from TRBV5-5 and TRBJ1-5; TRBD1 is a possible D gene (6 bases). The V end lost 2 bases, the J end lost 9 bases, and 12 bases lay between the germline ends. Germline CDR1 reads SGHKS; CDR2 reads YYEKEE (reference sequence). CDR3 length: 13 residues. CDR3 region: CASSFDRTRPQHF. The CDR3 DNA reads TGTGCCAGCAGCTTCGACAGGACTCGGCCCCAGCATTTT.

In its sample, this clone was seen a few times. The gene calls are TRBV30 and TRBJ2-3, with 7 bases identical to TRBD2. With 3 bases clipped from V and 4 bases from J, the junction kept 13 bases outside the gene matches. The CDR3 length is 16 residues. Germline-derived CDR1 and CDR2 are GTSNPN and SVGIG (reference sequence). CDR3 nucleotide sequence: TGTGCCTGGAGCAAAACCCGGACTAGTGGCGCAGATACGCAGTATTTT. This sequence encodes CAWSKTRTSGADTQYF.

CDR3 amino acids: CASHRDREAGELFF. For the CDR3, the DNA is TGTGCCAGCCACAGGGACAGGGAGGCCGGGGAGCTGTTTTTT. This chain joins TRBV2 and TRBJ2-2; 9 bases are shared with TRBD1. The V gene end was trimmed by 8 bases and the J gene end by 6 bases; junction bases not matched to a gene: 7. The CDR3 covers 14 residues. Germline V gene data show CDR1 as SNHLY and CDR2 as FYNNEI.

This clone has a handful of counts. A read error may produce the germline difference seen at one junction end. CDR3 nucleotide sequence: TGTGCTAGCAGCTTTATAGCGGGGGGCACAGATACGCAGTATTTT. It translates to CASSFIAGGTDTQYF. The rearrangement joins TRBV7-7 to TRBJ2-3; 9 bases map to TRBD2. Per the germline V gene, CDR1 is SSHAT and CDR2 is FNYEAQ (reference sequence). CDR3 size: 15 residues.

In this sample, this clone turned up a few times. The chain uses TRBV28 and TRBJ2-6; D possibly corresponds to TRBD1 (6 bases). The CDR3 extends over 16 amino acids. Germline assignment: CDR1 MDHEN and CDR2 SYDVKM. V lost 5 bases, J lost 0 bases, and 11 bases lay in between. This CDR3 is CASSPTGNSGANVLTF. Written as DNA, the CDR3 is TGTGCCAGCAGTCCGACAGGAAACTCTGGGGCCAACGTCCTGACTTTC.

As concerns this clone: Different DNA sequences within this sample yield the same CDR3. This chain uses TRBV7-2 with TRBJ2-5; TRBD1 is a possible D gene (6 bases). Trimming stripped 1 base from V and 2 bases from J, with 11 bases between. The CDR3 spans 15 residues. The germline gives CDR1 SGHTA, CDR2 FQGNSA. This CDR3 reads CASSLVRGSQETQYF. CDR3 sequence (DNA): TGTGCCAGCAGCTTAGTTAGGGGGTCACAAGAGACCCAGTACTTC.

The rearrangement joins TRBV10-3 to TRBJ2-7; unclear D gene. The V end was cut by 3 bases, the J end by 0 bases, with 12 bases between. This CDR3 spans 15 amino acids. The germline CDR1 and CDR2 sequences are ENHRY and SYGVKD. This CDR3 is CAISDGQASSYEQYF. The CDR3 nucleotides are TGTGCCATCAGTGACGGGCAGGCGAGCTCCTACGAGCAGTACTTC.

The CDR3 is CASSTRGGISYEQYF. In DNA form, the CDR3 reads TGTGCCAGCAGCACGCGAGGGGGGATCTCCTACGAGCAGTACTTC. The chain recombines TRBV7-3 with TRBJ2-7; D might be TRBD1 or TRBD2, each matching 6 bases. V dropped 5 bases and J dropped 0 bases, with 14 bases sitting between them. The germline gives CDR1 SGHTA, CDR2 FQGTGA. The CDR3 loop spans 15 amino acids.

This clone has just one count. V gene TRBV7-9 combines with J gene TRBJ1-1, with unresolved D. The V and J ends lost 1 base and 0 bases respectively, with 6 bases between them. This CDR3 comprises 14 residues. Germline loops: CDR1 SEHNR, CDR2 FQNEAQ (reference sequence). The CDR3 DNA sequence: TGTGCCAGCAGCTTAGATCTAATGAACACTGAAGCTTTCTTT. Its protein product is CASSLDLMNTEAFF.

The V and J genes are TRBV5-1 and TRBJ2-7; a weak D match, TRBD1 (6 bases). Trimming removed 3 bases from V and 1 base from J, with 17 bases in between. Germline CDR1 is SGHRS and CDR2 is YFSETQ. This CDR3 has 16 residues. The CDR3 sequence: CASSWGTRVESYEQYF. CDR3 bases: TGCGCCAGCAGCTGGGGGACAAGGGTCGAATCCTACGAGCAGTACTTC. Complete variable domain (other parts from reference TRBV5-1 and TRBJ2-7): KAGVTQTPRYLIKTRGQQVTLSCSPISGHRSVSWYQQTPGQGLQFLFEYFSETQRNKGNFPGRFSGRQFSNSRSEMNVSTLELGDSALYLCASSWGTRVESYEQYFGPGTRLTVT.

CDR3 sequence reads: CASSVEGGRWGQAKNIQYF. The CDR3 region has the DNA TGTGCCAGCAGCGTAGAGGGAGGACGTTGGGGTCAGGCCAAAAACATTCAGTACTTC. V is TRBV9 and J is TRBJ2-4; D is perhaps TRBD2 (6 bases). Trimming removed 0 bases at V and 1 base at J, with 20 bases between. CDR1 and CDR2 (germline): SGDLS, YYNGEE. The CDR3 runs 19 residues.

This chain connects TRBV23-1 to TRBJ2-3; D unresolved. TRBV23-1 is an ORF; its function is uncertain. V was cut by 0 bases and J by 2 bases, with 12 bases left in between. This CDR3 spans 16 amino acids. CDR3 amino acids: CASSQSVGFNTDTQYF. Written as DNA, the CDR3 is TGCGCCAGCAGTCAATCCGTAGGTTTTAACACAGATACGCAGTATTTT.

This clone was found a few times. The junction differs from germline at one of its ends, possibly a read error. The chain joins TRBV14 to TRBJ2-3; the D gene is possibly TRBD1 (6 bases). The CDR3 is 16 residues long. Germline V gene data show CDR1 as SGHDN and CDR2 as FVKESK. The CDR3 DNA reads TGTGCCAGCAGCTTCCGCAGGGGAAGGGACACAAATACGCAGTATTTT. This codes for CASSFRRGRDTNTQYF.